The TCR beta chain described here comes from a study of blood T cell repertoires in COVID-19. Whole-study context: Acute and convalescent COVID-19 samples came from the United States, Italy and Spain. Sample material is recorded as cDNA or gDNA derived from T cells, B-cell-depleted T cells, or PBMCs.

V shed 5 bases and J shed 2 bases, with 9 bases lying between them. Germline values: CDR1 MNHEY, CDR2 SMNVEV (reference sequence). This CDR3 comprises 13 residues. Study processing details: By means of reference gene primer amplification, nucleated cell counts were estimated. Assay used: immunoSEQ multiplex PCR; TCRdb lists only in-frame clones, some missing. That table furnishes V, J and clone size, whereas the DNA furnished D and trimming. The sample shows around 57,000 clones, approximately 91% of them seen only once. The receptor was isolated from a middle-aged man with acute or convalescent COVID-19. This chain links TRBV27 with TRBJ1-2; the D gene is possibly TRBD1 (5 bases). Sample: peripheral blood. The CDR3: CASSINRNYGYTF. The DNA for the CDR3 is TGTGCCAGCAGTATCAACAGGAACTATGGCTACACCTTC.